This paragraph reports one T cell receptor beta chain. No antigen is known for it. The sample comes from a study of T cells in Graves' hyperthyroidism and ophthalmopathy. Findings and limits, study-wide: Separating ophthalmopathy from stable hyperthyroidism was achieved by a 13 V-J model.

RNA transcripts were the template for amplifying TCR beta CDR3 regions. The primer set for the first-round RT-PCR of the TCR CDR3 was HTBI. One entry per CDR3 protein results from TCRdb running MiXCR on the multiplex PCR reads. The sample contains around 450,000 distinct CDR3 sequences, around 14% of which appear only once. Trimming left V 0 bases short and J 4 bases short, with 6 bases between. Germline V CDR1 and CDR2: SEHNR, FQNEAQ (reference sequence). The CDR3 has 13 residues. The origin of this receptor is a woman in her late teens or twenties with Graves' hyperthyroidism. Sequences were obtained from blood. This chain connects TRBV7-9 to TRBJ1-1; D is ambiguous. Here the CDR3 reads CASSLAGATEAFF. The CDR3 bases are TGTGCCAGCAGCTTAGCGGGCGCCACTGAAGCTTTCTTT.